Detailed here is one T cell receptor (beta chain). What antigen it recognizes has not been identified. Ends trimmed: V by 5 bases, J by 4 bases; bases unmatched to a gene: 10. CDR1 MGHDK and CDR2 SYGVNS were looked up in the germline V gene. The CDR3 covers 15 residues, taking in both the cysteine and the phenylalanine. Of all the DNA, just the CDR3 is kept, 45 bases in frame from base 1. Libraries came from the immunoSEQ multiplex PCR assay. A mixture of 60 forward primers for TCR Vbeta segments and 13 reverse primers for TCR Jbeta segments was used in the multiplex PCR. The CDR3 region of rearranged TCR beta genes was amplified from genomic DNA with a multiplex PCR assay. The Illumina HiSeq System was used to sequence the amplified TCR beta libraries as 87-base-pair reads. Processing in the source paper ran as follows. In a later analysis, 77 million or so unique TCR beta chains were counted across the roughly 610 repertoires, and some 10 million of these chains were shared by at least two donors. A nearest-neighbor algorithm error-corrected the raw reads and collapsed the reads into unique sequences, merging closely related sequences to remove PCR and sequencing errors. Alignment of CDR3 sequences to IMGT reference sequences was used to assign V, D and J gene segments. For a sequence to be retained, at least a six-nucleotide match to both a V gene segment and a J gene segment was required. A rearrangement counted as productive if the CDR3 had no stop codons and remained in frame with V and J, and every other rearrangement counted as non-productive. CDR3 was defined according to IMGT convention as the region running from the second conserved V-encoded cysteine to the conserved J-encoded phenylalanine. The earlier analysis of about 560 of the donors excluded any sequence lacking an unambiguous match to a single V gene segment. An earlier analysis of several hundred of the donors classified V segments as functional when productive rearrangements were above 56.7% and as segregating when the standard deviation between donors was above 5%. A statistical classification framework was developed to diagnose cytomegalovirus status using the catalog of TCR beta chain sequences. V and J gene assignment, in a later analysis, came from comparing TCR nucleotide sequences with IMGT/GENE-DB human TR gene sequences. In a later analysis, CDR3 sequences and most-parsimonious VDJ recombination scenarios were assigned using the TCRdist pipeline. A later analysis defined each TCR beta chain by its CDR3 amino acid sequence plus V-gene family, and excluded reads lacking a unique V-gene family. As a way to deal with suspected cross-contamination and a sequencing artifact, a later analysis dropped 450 to 600 nucleotide sequences that were highly shared and had low generation probability. For each public chain, a later analysis derived a clonal expansion index from normalized ranks of inferred template counts within each repertoire. In a later analysis, generation probabilities were computed using a VDJ recombination model fitted to out-of-frame rearrangements, and the results were checked against IGoR. In a later analysis, TCR-TCR, TCR-HLA and TCR-CMV co-occurrence was scored with hypergeometric tests, and a repertoire-size bias correction was applied to TCR pairs. To estimate false discovery rates, a later analysis permuted the HLA or CMV assignments 20 times. In a later analysis, co-occurring TCRs were grouped with DBSCAN, and TCRdist sequence similarity was added when clustering was performed within HLA-allele-positive subsets. Repertoires with fewer than 30,000 or more than 120,000 public chains were left out of co-occurrence clustering, as were several repertoires with anomalous nucleotide sharing. As stored in TCRdb, this immuneACCESS dataset retains in-frame rearrangements with V and J assigned. A fraction of the clones does not appear; measured against another copy, unresolved V genes explain less than half of the discrepancy, and the remainder lacks a known reason. That table gives V, J and clone size, and the DNA gave D and trimming. The sample has roughly 50,000 clones on record. The top ten constitute roughly 27% of the sample.

The cohort consisted of fewer than 700 healthy bone marrow donors. At the time of sampling, all cohort members were nominally healthy, though unrecorded immune exposures were likely present. The donor was CMV seropositive and belonged to the group of 270 or so seropositive cohort members. A peripheral blood sample was collected from each donor, and TCR beta sequencing was performed on peripheral blood mononuclear cells. The Qiagen DNeasy Blood Extraction Kit was used to extract genomic DNA from the blood cell samples. These data belong to a study of cytomegalovirus exposure and HLA in healthy donors (dated by TCRdb to 2017 to 2019). Describing the broader study: In an earlier analysis of roughly 500 of the donors, 276 Gb of sequence data and 95 million to 130 million unique TCR beta sequences from about 180 million T cells were reported. Approximately 300 gigabases of sequencing data and around 80 million unique TCR sequences made up an early release that covered roughly 670 HLA-typed donors. Of the roughly 390 genotyped donors, around 81% fell in the genetic ancestry cluster associated with self-reported Caucasian donors. The study aimed to test whether signatures of past pathogen exposure could be identified by cataloging public T cell receptors. Using immunosequencing, the study profiled T cell repertoires from around 680 subjects and related those repertoires to cytomegalovirus serostatus. In addition to the first cohort of 666 subjects, a separate validation cohort of around 110 different subjects was used. To predict cytomegalovirus infection status, the study brought together high-throughput TCR immunosequencing, statistical association of individual TCRs with disease status, and machine learning. A later analysis re-examined previously published TCR beta repertoires from more than 550 donors and added high-resolution HLA genotyping to investigate patterns of TCR occurrence. Rather than drawing on any new phenotypic data, the later analysis identified candidate immune exposures from TCR beta sequences and the way those sequences occurred across donors. In an earlier analysis of around 540 of the donors, high-throughput TCR beta sequencing was used to judge whether each TCR beta V gene segment behaved as functional or pseudogenic. Donor age, sex, ethnicity and CMV serostatus were compiled together with the repertoire data. A later genetic analysis used genome-wide SNP genotypes for about three fifths of the roughly 700 donors, treating that subset as a discovery cohort. All discovery cohort repertoires had been generated using a single sequencing platform. Both class I and class II loci were covered by HLA typing, at four-digit resolution. Typing coverage differed by locus: A, B, C, DRB1 and DQB1 were typed in roughly 620-630 donors, DQA1 in roughly 510, DPA1 in roughly 590, and DPB1 in just under 490. Because of strong linkage in the cohort, a handful of DR-DQ haplotypes were treated as single units for association and clustering. Among 300 to 500 genotyped donors of the cohort, an average of approximately 220,000 unique TCR beta nucleotide sequences was sequenced per donor, of which approximately 19% were non-productive. Overall study outcomes, separate from this receptor: Most TCR sequences were observed very rarely across donors, whereas some public TCRs were present in many individuals. A group of highly shared sequence variants was considered likely to be a technical artifact of the sequencing pipeline. In the study, about 150 TCR beta chains were listed as associated with cytomegalovirus. Approximately 16 rarely observed V segments, including chromosome 9 orphons, were excluded from the earlier analysis of several hundred of the donors because counts were too low. The 87-base-pair reads could not distinguish some IMGT-functional V segments, including TRBV6-2 and TRBV6-3, so those segments were excluded. In vitro tests confirmed that a few of the cytomegalovirus-associated TCR beta chains recognize cytomegalovirus antigens. Because some donors lacked HLA typing at each locus, the association tests relied only on the typed subset. In a later genetic analysis, a missense DCLRE1C variant was associated with V-gene and J-gene trimming of TCR beta chains, and the association was replicated in an independent cohort. Most CMV-associated TCR beta chains appeared to be HLA-restricted in a later analysis, and the HLA associations seemed to be driven largely by CMV exposure. A later analysis reported that several top co-occurrence clusters appeared linked to parvovirus B19, influenza, CMV and Epstein-Barr virus. The authors suggested that the approach could potentially be extended to other disease states and immunological phenotypes. A further reported finding was that TCR beta sequences accurately predicted the HLA-A and HLA-B alleles for most subjects in the first cohort. Sequencing depth was assumed to be roughly uniform across donors in the presence/absence analyses, though that assumption may not hold. In a later genetic analysis, fewer N-insertions in productive TCRs were reported among donors in an Asian-associated ancestry cluster than the roughly 640-donor mean. For the cohort, immune exposure information was limited to CMV serostatus. At a false discovery rate of 0.05, a later analysis linked under 20,000 TCR beta sequences to specific HLA alleles. Correlated functional status among segregating V segments might be attributable to linkage disequilibrium, but an unknown experimental factor could not be ruled out. When HLA alleles, especially DR and DQ, strongly co-occurred, TCR associations were difficult to assign to individual alleles. This cohort had only TCR beta chains sequenced, and the lack of alpha or paired-chain data limited which features could be detected. In an earlier analysis of around 600 of the donors, most TCR beta V segments were observed in productive rearrangements about 87% or about 30% of the time, broadly matching IMGT annotations. In a later analysis, HLA-associated TCR beta chains showed more clonal expansion and lower generation probabilities than non-associated chains that were equally common. A later analysis found that TCR association rates varied across HLA loci, with DRB1 alleles showing the most associated TCRs and HLA-C alleles the fewest. Cytomegalovirus status was reported to be diagnosed by the classifier with high specificity and sensitivity in both the original and validation cohorts.

Material: PBMCs. Rearrangement joined TRBV25-1 to TRBJ2-7; 8 bases in the junction line up with TRBD1. The TCR was taken from a man aged 40-50 years in good health and CMV-seropositive. The CDR3 reads as follows: CASSRGIRGPYEQYF. The bases are TGTGCCAGCAGTCGAGGAATCAGGGGGCCTTACGAGCAGTACTTC.